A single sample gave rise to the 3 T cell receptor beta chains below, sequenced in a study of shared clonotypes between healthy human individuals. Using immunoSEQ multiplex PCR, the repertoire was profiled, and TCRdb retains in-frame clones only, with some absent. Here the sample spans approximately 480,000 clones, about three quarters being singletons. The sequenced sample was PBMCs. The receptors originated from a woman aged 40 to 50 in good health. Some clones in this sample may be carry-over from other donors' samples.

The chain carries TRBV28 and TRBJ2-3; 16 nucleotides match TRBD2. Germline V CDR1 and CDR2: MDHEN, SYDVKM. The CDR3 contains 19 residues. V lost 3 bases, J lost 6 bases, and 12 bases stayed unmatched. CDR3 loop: CASSLRSGLAGGSGDTQYF. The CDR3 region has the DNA TGTGCCAGCAGTTTGCGTTCGGGACTAGCGGGAGGGTCAGGGGATACGCAGTATTTT.

CDR3 residues: CARSCAGTGAFNQPQHF. As DNA, the CDR3 is TGTGCCAGAAGCTGTGCCGGGACAGGGGCTTTTAATCAGCCCCAGCATTTT. The J gene is TRBJ1-5, the V gene TRBV5-3; 10 bases are shared with TRBD1. TRBV5-3 belongs to the ORF category, with a function that is uncertain. V shed 3 bases and J 4 bases; nucleotides not matched to a gene: 10. The CDR3 is 17 amino acids.

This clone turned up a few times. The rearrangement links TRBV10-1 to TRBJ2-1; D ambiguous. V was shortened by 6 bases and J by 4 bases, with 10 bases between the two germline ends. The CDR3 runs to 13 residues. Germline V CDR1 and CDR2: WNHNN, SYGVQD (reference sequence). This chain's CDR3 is CASSSMIYNEQFF. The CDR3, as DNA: TGCGCCAGCAGCTCCATGATATACAATGAGCAGTTCTTC.